This T cell receptor (beta chain) derives from a study of T-cell reconstitution after alpha-beta-depleted transplantation in children. Points from the study as a whole: At one year after transplant, newly produced T cells mostly accounted for T-cell counts and diversity.

In the case of this clonotype: Its antigen is unidentified.

Germline loops: CDR1 LGHDT, CDR2 YNNKEL (reference sequence). V lost 3 bases and J lost 9; bases outside the gene matches: 2. CDR3 length: 12 residues. Unique molecular identifiers were built into the TCRbeta library. TCRdb reanalysed the PCR reads using MiXCR and keeps one entry per CDR3 protein. Counted here are hundreds of thousands of distinct CDR3 sequences, nearly 8% occurring once; the ten biggest clones make up around 9.8%. The origin of this receptor is a female patient between 2 and 15 years old who had a stem cell transplant for Fanconi anemia, so the T cells may come from the graft donor. This material consisted of peripheral blood, taken 360 days after TCRalphabeta/CD19-depleted stem cell transplant. The rearrangement uses TRBV3-1 and TRBJ2-4; 7 positions agree with TRBD1. CDR3 bases: TGTGCCAGCAGCCACAGGGGGAGCATTCAGTACTTC. This gives the protein CASSHRGSIQYF.